Only one count was recorded for the clone carrying this TCR beta chain. 13 Jbeta primers and 60 Vbeta primers were used for the PCR. This table comes from immunoSEQ multiplex PCR, and its TCRdb copy is limited to in-frame clones, with some not included. This sample has 200,000 to 250,000 clones; about four fifths occur once, and the top ten carry 4.5% to 6%. With 0 bases removed from V and 0 bases from J, the gap between germline ends came to 10 bases. Germline loops: CDR1 SGHRS, CDR2 YFSETQ. This CDR3 contains 17 residues. The record originates from a study of cytomegalovirus exposure and HLA in healthy donors. At the level of the study: T cells numbering about 179 million yielded some 120 million unique TCR beta sequences in an earlier analysis.

This TCR was sampled from a middle-aged woman in good health and CMV-seropositive. Sequencing was done on a sample of PBMCs. The rearrangement links TRBV5-1 to TRBJ2-6; perhaps TRBD1 as D (6 bases). The CDR3 DNA is TGCGCCAGCAGCTTGGTAGGGGGTTACTCTGGGGCCAACGTCCTGACTTTC. As protein: CASSLVGGYSGANVLTF.